These 17 T cell receptor beta chains were sequenced from one sample in a study of a mutant IDH1 vaccine in newly diagnosed glioma. Method: immunoSEQ multiplex PCR; TCRdb's copy keeps in-frame clones and lacks some. The sample shows approximately 88,000 clones, roughly 78% of them seen only once. Time point of the sample: baseline, week 1 (first vaccination visit). Treatment given: pre-vaccination baseline after standard-of-care therapy. The sample in question was PBMCs, obtained from a glioma patient treated with radiotherapy, temozolomide or both. These receptors were obtained from a middle-aged man with glioma.

The V gene is TRBV10-3, the J gene TRBJ2-1; TRBD2 aligns across 12 bases. Per germline, CDR1 ENHRY and CDR2 SYGVKD. With 7 bases clipped from V and 5 bases from J, the junction kept 9 bases outside the gene matches. The CDR3 runs 16 residues. The CDR3 DNA is TGTGCCATCACCCAAGCGCTAGCGGGGGGGGACAATGAGCAGTTCTTC. Amino acid sequence: CAITQALAGGDNEQFF.

The chain is built from TRBV27 and TRBJ2-1, with D perhaps TRBD2 (6 bases). Trimming took 5 bases from V and 7 from J, leaving 18 bases between them. Germline CDR1 MNHEY, CDR2 SMNVEV (reference sequence). The CDR3 covers 15 residues. CDR3 protein: CASSLDYLNYNEQFF. The DNA for the CDR3 is TGTGCCAGCAGTCTGGACTACCTAAACTATAATGAGCAGTTCTTC.

This clone was seen more than once but under ten times. This chain links TRBV7-3 with TRBJ1-1; possibly TRBD1 for D (5 bases). Germline CDR1 reads SGHTA; CDR2 reads FQGTGA. The CDR3 consists of 16 residues. Trimming took 4 bases from V and 1 from J, leaving 16 bases between them. The CDR3 sequence: CASSSMGQGPNTEAFF. The DNA for the CDR3 is TGTGCCAGCAGCTCGATGGGGCAGGGCCCGAACACTGAAGCTTTCTTT.

This clone was detected once. The rearrangement uses TRBV6-1 and TRBJ2-5, with a tentative D call TRBD1 (6 bases). The tail of the sequence fits TRBJ2-7 better, so the J call may be wrong. CDR3 length: 14 residues. The germline CDR1 and CDR2 sequences are MNHNS and SASEGT. CDR3 sequence reads: CASSPADSSYEQYF. Written as DNA, the CDR3 is TGTGCCAGCAGTCCTGCGGACAGTTCCTACGAGCAGTACTTC.

The rearrangement uses TRBV4-3 and TRBJ1-6; tentatively, D is TRBD1 (6 bases). Germline lookup yields CDR1 LGHNA and CDR2 YSLEER. Trimming removed 1 base at V and 2 bases at J, with 21 bases between. The CDR3 totals 20 residues. DNA of the CDR3: TGCGCCAGCAGCCAAGTCGACCCAGTGACCGGGACAACCTATAATTCACCCCTCCACTTT. This translates into CASSQVDPVTGTTYNSPLHF.

The rearrangement uses TRBV4-1 and TRBJ2-1, with 12 nucleotides matching TRBD2. V was pared by 0 bases and J by 5 bases, with 8 bases of the junction left unmatched. This CDR3 is built from 18 residues. The germline gives CDR1 MGHRA, CDR2 YSYEKL. CDR3 residues: CASSQDRLAGVGDNEQFF. The CDR3 region has the DNA TGCGCCAGCAGCCAAGATCGACTAGCGGGAGTCGGCGACAATGAGCAGTTCTTC.

This chain links TRBV7-2 with TRBJ2-7, with 8 nucleotides matching TRBD1. J gave up 2 bases and V 2 bases, and 5 bases lay outside the gene matches. Germline lookup yields CDR1 SGHTA and CDR2 FQGNSA. This CDR3 has 15 residues. This chain's CDR3 is CASSLIQGAPYEQYF. The CDR3 DNA sequence: TGTGCCAGCAGCTTAATTCAGGGGGCCCCCTACGAGCAGTACTTC.

The gene calls are TRBV6-1 and TRBJ1-2; D not resolved. Germline values: CDR1 MNHNS, CDR2 SASEGT. The CDR3 extends over 14 amino acids. Between the trimmed V and J ends, which lost 0 bases and 8 bases, there was a span of 13 bases. Here the CDR3 DNA reads TGTGCCAGCAGTGAAGCGCGCGGCCTAAACGGCTACACCTTC. This encodes CASSEARGLNGYTF.

V is TRBV14 and J is TRBJ1-1; 7 bases agree with TRBD1. The germline V gene encodes CDR1 SGHDN and CDR2 FVKESK. This CDR3 contains 15 residues. The junction had 10 bases not matched to a gene; V was cut back by 5 bases and J by 4 bases. DNA for the CDR3: TGTGCCAGCAGCACCTCGACAGGGAGGGGCACTGAAGCTTTCTTT. This gives the protein CASSTSTGRGTEAFF.

The rearrangement links TRBV11-1 to TRBJ2-7; TRBD1 is a possible D gene (6 bases). From germline, CDR1 is SGHAT and CDR2 FQDESV (reference sequence). The CDR3 consists of 13 residues. Trimming took off 0 bases at V and 6 bases at J, with 9 bases between the two ends. CDR3 in DNA: TGTGCCAGCAGCTTAGCTGGGACATTCGAGCAGTACTTC. It specifies CASSLAGTFEQYF.

The rearrangement joins TRBV9 to TRBJ2-3, with D possibly being TRBD2 (5 bases). Deletions cut 4 bases from V and 3 bases from J, with 9 bases between. This CDR3 spans 13 amino acids. The germline V gene has CDR1 SGDLS and CDR2 YYNGEE. The CDR3, as DNA: TGTGCCAGCAGCCACCGCGGGACAGATACGCAGTATTTT. It translates to CASSHRGTDTQYF.

The chain links TRBV9 to TRBJ2-2; D is possibly TRBD1 or TRBD2 (7 bases each). The germline V and J ends were trimmed by 2 bases and 4 bases, with 12 bases remaining between them. The CDR3 runs 15 residues. The V gene's germline CDR1 is SGDLS and CDR2 YYNGEE. CDR3 sequence: CASSVSGTVTGELFF. CDR3 DNA: TGTGCCAGCAGCGTCAGCGGGACAGTCACCGGGGAGCTGTTTTTT.

The chain uses TRBV28 and TRBJ1-2; D ambiguous. The CDR3 is 14 residues long. Per germline, CDR1 MDHEN and CDR2 SYDVKM. V was shortened by 4 bases and J by 0 bases, with 9 bases between the two germline ends. CDR3 residues: CASSSPGSNYGYTF. CDR3 coding DNA: TGTGCCAGCAGTTCCCCGGGGTCTAACTATGGCTACACCTTC.

The rearrangement uses TRBV5-5 and TRBJ1-5; no definite D call. Trimming took 0 bases from V and 0 from J, leaving 7 bases between them. The V gene's germline CDR1 is SGHKS and CDR2 YYEKEE (reference sequence). This CDR3 is built from 15 residues. This CDR3 reads CASSLGHYSNQPQHF. CDR3 nucleotide sequence: TGTGCCAGCAGCTTGGGACATTATAGCAATCAGCCCCAGCATTTT.

J is TRBJ2-4 and V is TRBV28; D is perhaps TRBD2 (5 bases). V lost 5 bases and J 3 bases, leaving 23 bases between the germline ends. The CDR3 loop spans 18 amino acids. Germline V gene sequence: CDR1 MDHEN, CDR2 SYDVKM. The CDR3, as DNA: TGTGCCAGCAGTCCCGGGAAGGGCTTAGCCGTAGGCAAAAACATTCAGTACTTC. It codes for CASSPGKGLAVGKNIQYF. Full variable domain (rest looked up from reference TRBV28 and TRBJ2-4): DVKVTQSSRYLVKRTGEKVFLECVQDMDHENMFWYRQDPGLGLRLIYFSYDVKMKEKGDIPEGYSVSREKKERFSLILESASTNQTSMYLCASSPGKGLAVGKNIQYFGAGTRLSVL.

The chain has TRBV21-1 and TRBJ1-2. TRBV21-1 is reported as a pseudogene. The CDR3 is 14 residues long. The CDR3 bases are TGTGCCAGCAGCGAATCCAAGTGGGTTCTAGGCTACACCTTC. It translates to CASSESKWVLGYTF.

This chain uses TRBV7-2 with TRBJ1-2, with a weak D call TRBD1 (5 bases). The CDR3 totals 14 residues. The germline gives CDR1 SGHTA, CDR2 FQGNSA. V was clipped by 5 bases and J by 2 bases, with 12 bases between them. The chain's CDR3 is CASSPGTVNYGYTF. The CDR3 bases are TGTGCCAGCAGCCCAGGGACGGTAAACTATGGCTACACCTTC.